Listed below are T cell receptor beta chains from one sample, sequenced in a study of blood T cells in healthy people across ages. TCRdb used MiXCR to reprocess the 5' RACE reads, holding one entry per CDR3 protein. The sample carries over 1,300,000 distinct CDR3 sequences, roughly 60% recorded once. Sequencing used blood. The receptors shown here come from a man between 18 and 29 years old in good health. CDR3s include the opening cysteine and the closing phenylalanine or tryptophan. Fields, in order: J gene, clone size, D gene, V gene, CDR3 protein, CDR3 DNA. The D gene is left open where the match is weak. Expanded clones are given a class, and other clones once, few, many or no size at all.

J: TRBJ2-1; size: few; D: TRBD1; V: TRBV29-1; CDR3: CSVVGDRAYNEQFF; DNA: TGCAGCGTTGTTGGGGACAGGGCCTACAATGAGCAGTTCTTC
J: TRBJ2-5; size: few; D: TRBD2; V: TRBV3-1; CDR3: CASSPDGAGGGGQYF; DNA: TGTGCCAGCAGCCCCGACGGCGCGGGAGGAGGTGGGCAGTACTTC
J: TRBJ2-1; size: once; D: NA; V: TRBV25-1; CDR3: CASSDESPSSYNEQFF; DNA: TGTGCCAGCAGTGATGAGTCCCCTAGCTCCTACAATGAGCAGTTCTTC
J: TRBJ2-3; size: NA; D: TRBD2; V: TRBV29-1; CDR3: CSVEDRGRTSGHTDTQYF; DNA: TGCAGCGTTGAAGATCGGGGCCGGACTAGCGGCCACACAGATACGCAGTATTTT
J: TRBJ2-2; size: NA; D: NA; V: TRBV29-1; CDR3: CSVESPGELFF; DNA: TGCAGCGTTGAAAGTCCCGGGGAGCTGTTTTTT
J: TRBJ2-7; size: few; D: NA; V: TRBV6-2/TRBV6-3; CDR3: CASSILLKGSYEQYF; DNA: TGTGCCAGCAGCATTCTTCTCAAGGGCTCCTACGAGCAGTACTTC
J: TRBJ2-1; size: NA; D: TRBD2; V: TRBV11-1; CDR3: CASSLASTGGPNEQFF; DNA: TGTGCCAGCAGCTTAGCGTCAACGGGAGGGCCGAATGAGCAATTCTTC
J: TRBJ2-1; size: once; D: TRBD1; V: TRBV9; CDR3: CASSSLGQGATNEQFF; DNA: TGTGCCAGCAGCTCCCTCGGACAGGGGGCAACAAATGAGCAGTTCTTC
J: TRBJ2-1; size: NA; D: TRBD2; V: TRBV11-1; CDR3: CASSLRLAGGSEQFF; DNA: TGTGCCAGCAGCTTACGGCTAGCGGGGGGAAGTGAGCAGTTCTTC
J: TRBJ1-5; size: NA; D: TRBD1; V: TRBV20-1; CDR3: CSAREDRVASNQPQHF; DNA: TGCAGTGCTAGAGAAGACAGGGTGGCTAGCAATCAGCCCCAGCATTTT
J: TRBJ1-2; size: NA; D: TRBD1; V: TRBV2; CDR3: CASSATGVLGYTF; DNA: TGTGCCAGCAGTGCAACAGGGGTGTTGGGCTACACCTTC
J: TRBJ2-5; size: NA; D: NA; V: TRBV12-3/TRBV12-4; CDR3: CASSFMRDNQEAQYF; DNA: TGTGCCAGCAGTTTTATGAGGGACAACCAAGAGGCCCAGTACTTC
J: TRBJ2-7; size: NA; D: TRBD2; V: TRBV6-2/TRBV6-3; CDR3: CASNGLAGGPLGEQYF; DNA: TGTGCCAGCAACGGACTAGCGGGGGGGCCCCTTGGCGAGCAGTACTTC
J: TRBJ2-7; size: NA; D: NA; V: TRBV6-6; CDR3: CASSSLTGERAYEQYF; DNA: TGTGCCAGCAGTTCTTTGACGGGAGAGAGAGCCTACGAGCAGTACTTC
J: TRBJ1-1; size: NA; D: NA; V: TRBV5-4; CDR3: CASSLDIAAEAFF; DNA: TGTGCCAGCAGCTTGGACATTGCCGCTGAAGCTTTCTTT
J: TRBJ1-1; size: NA; D: NA; V: TRBV27; CDR3: CASSLGPTAFF; DNA: TGTGCCAGCAGTTTGGGCCCGACAGCTTTCTTT
J: TRBJ2-7; size: NA; D: NA; V: TRBV28; CDR3: CASTTPRTPYEQYF; DNA: TGTGCCAGCACTACCCCGAGGACCCCCTACGAGCAGTACTTC
J: TRBJ2-4; size: few; D: NA; V: TRBV28; CDR3: CASTEGGSKNIQYF; DNA: TGTGCCAGCACCGAGGGGGGGTCCAAAAACATTCAGTACTTC
J: TRBJ2-7; size: NA; D: NA; V: TRBV7-9; CDR3: CASSDSEVSYEQYF; DNA: TGTGCCAGCAGCGATTCGGAGGTCTCCTACGAGCAGTACTTC
J: TRBJ1-5; size: NA; D: NA; V: TRBV4-1; CDR3: CASSQGRSMEPQHF; DNA: TGCGCCAGCAGCCAAGGACGGTCCATGGAGCCCCAGCATTTT
J: TRBJ2-1; size: few; D: NA; V: TRBV2; CDR3: CASREQGLLAYNEQFF; DNA: TGTGCCAGCAGGGAACAGGGGCTACTAGCATACAATGAGCAGTTCTTC
J: TRBJ2-7; size: NA; D: NA; V: TRBV12-3/TRBV12-4; CDR3: CASSPQTSSYEQYF; DNA: TGTGCCAGCAGTCCCCAGACATCCTCCTACGAGCAGTACTTC
J: TRBJ2-2; size: NA; D: NA; V: TRBV4-2; CDR3: CASSPNLPNTGELFF; DNA: TGTGCCAGCAGTCCTAACCTCCCGAACACCGGGGAGCTGTTTTTT
J: TRBJ2-1; size: NA; D: NA; V: TRBV9; CDR3: CASSGGGQENNEQFF; DNA: TGTGCCAGCAGCGGTGGAGGGCAGGAAAACAATGAGCAGTTCTTC
J: TRBJ2-7; size: NA; D: TRBD2; V: TRBV7-2; CDR3: CASSLGVAGINEQYF; DNA: TGTGCCAGCAGCTTAGGTGTAGCGGGGATCAACGAGCAGTACTTC
J: TRBJ2-7; size: NA; D: NA; V: TRBV6-1; CDR3: CASSSNRLGYEQYF; DNA: TGTGCCAGCTCGAGCAATAGGCTGGGCTACGAGCAGTACTTC
J: TRBJ2-5; size: NA; D: NA; V: TRBV13; CDR3: CASSPRAGSGQETQYF; DNA: TGTGCCAGCAGCCCCCGGGCGGGGTCCGGGCAAGAGACCCAGTACTTC
J: TRBJ2-1; size: NA; D: NA; V: TRBV25-1; CDR3: CASSEVHSINEQFF; DNA: TGTGCCAGCAGTGAAGTCCACTCTATCAATGAGCAGTTCTTC
J: TRBJ2-3; size: few; D: NA; V: TRBV18; CDR3: CASSKGRNTDTQYF; DNA: TGTGCCAGCTCAAAGGGCAGGAACACAGATACGCAGTATTTT
J: TRBJ2-7; size: NA; D: NA; V: TRBV6-6; CDR3: CASSYAGTRYEQYF; DNA: TGTGCCAGCAGCTACGCGGGGACACGGTACGAGCAGTACTTC
J: TRBJ2-3; size: NA; D: TRBD1; V: TRBV28; CDR3: CASSFPPGGDTQYF; DNA: TGTGCCAGCAGTTTCCCCCCAGGGGGAGATACGCAGTATTTT
J: TRBJ2-3; size: NA; D: NA; V: TRBV4-2; CDR3: CASSQVGGLSTDTQYF; DNA: TGTGCCAGCAGCCAAGTAGGGGGATTGAGCACAGATACGCAGTATTTT
J: TRBJ2-7; size: once; D: NA; V: TRBV20-1; CDR3: CSAPDIYYEQYF; DNA: TGCAGTGCCCCGGACATCTACTACGAGCAGTACTTC
J: TRBJ2-1; size: NA; D: NA; V: TRBV6-6; CDR3: CASSYSLDNEQFF; DNA: TGTGCCAGCAGTTACTCCCTGGACAATGAGCAGTTCTTC
J: TRBJ2-1; size: NA; D: NA; V: TRBV29-1; CDR3: CSAKQGDEQFF; DNA: TGCAGCGCAAAACAGGGCGATGAGCAGTTCTTC
J: TRBJ2-5; size: NA; D: NA; V: TRBV3-1; CDR3: CASSLARGSQNPADQETQYF; DNA: TGTGCCAGCAGCCTTGCCCGCGGTAGCCAAAACCCGGCGGACCAAGAGACCCAGTACTTC
J: TRBJ1-1; size: NA; D: NA; V: TRBV4-2; CDR3: CASSTRTAEAFF; DNA: TGTGCCAGCAGCACCCGGACAGCTGAAGCTTTCTTT
J: TRBJ2-7; size: few; D: NA; V: TRBV12-3/TRBV12-4; CDR3: CASSLFDVYEQYF; DNA: TGTGCCAGCAGTTTGTTCGACGTCTACGAGCAGTACTTC
J: TRBJ1-2; size: NA; D: TRBD1; V: TRBV10-3; CDR3: CAISDQGAPPYGYTF; DNA: TGTGCCATCAGTGATCAGGGGGCCCCTCCGTATGGCTACACCTTC
J: TRBJ2-1; size: once; D: TRBD2; V: TRBV10-3; CDR3: CAISESARGGLGEQFF; DNA: TGTGCCATCAGTGAGTCGGCGCGGGGGGGCCTTGGTGAGCAGTTCTTC
J: TRBJ1-5; size: once; D: NA; V: TRBV4-1; CDR3: CASSLVADGNQPQHF; DNA: TGCGCCAGCAGCCTCGTTGCGGACGGTAATCAGCCCCAGCATTTT
J: TRBJ2-1; size: NA; D: NA; V: TRBV4-2; CDR3: CASSQEEGVNEQFF; DNA: TGTGCCAGCAGCCAAGAGGAAGGGGTCAATGAGCAGTTCTTC
J: TRBJ2-6; size: NA; D: NA; V: TRBV29-1; CDR3: CSVLLSGANVLTF; DNA: TGCAGCGTTCTACTCTCTGGGGCCAACGTCCTGACTTTC
J: TRBJ2-4; size: NA; D: NA; V: TRBV10-2; CDR3: CASSESARRGYEKYF; DNA: TGCGCCAGCAGTGAGTCGGCTAGAAGGGGCTACGAGAAGTACTTC
J: TRBJ2-1; size: NA; D: NA; V: TRBV11-2; CDR3: CASTLLRGEGDPSFYNEQFF; DNA: TGTGCCAGCACCCTCCTGAGAGGGGAGGGGGATCCTAGTTTTTACAATGAGCAGTTCTTC
J: TRBJ1-2; size: NA; D: TRBD1; V: TRBV29-1; CDR3: CSVETTGMYGYTF; DNA: TGCAGCGTTGAAACGACAGGGATGTATGGCTACACCTTC
J: TRBJ1-2; size: NA; D: TRBD1; V: TRBV5-5; CDR3: CASTATGVVGYTF; DNA: TGTGCCAGCACCGCGACAGGGGTTGTGGGCTACACCTTC
J: TRBJ2-3; size: NA; D: NA; V: TRBV21-1; CDR3: CASTGQVSLCGHPITDTQYF; DNA: TGTGCCAGTACAGGACAGGTTAGTCTCTGCGGGCACCCGATCACAGATACGCAGTATTTT